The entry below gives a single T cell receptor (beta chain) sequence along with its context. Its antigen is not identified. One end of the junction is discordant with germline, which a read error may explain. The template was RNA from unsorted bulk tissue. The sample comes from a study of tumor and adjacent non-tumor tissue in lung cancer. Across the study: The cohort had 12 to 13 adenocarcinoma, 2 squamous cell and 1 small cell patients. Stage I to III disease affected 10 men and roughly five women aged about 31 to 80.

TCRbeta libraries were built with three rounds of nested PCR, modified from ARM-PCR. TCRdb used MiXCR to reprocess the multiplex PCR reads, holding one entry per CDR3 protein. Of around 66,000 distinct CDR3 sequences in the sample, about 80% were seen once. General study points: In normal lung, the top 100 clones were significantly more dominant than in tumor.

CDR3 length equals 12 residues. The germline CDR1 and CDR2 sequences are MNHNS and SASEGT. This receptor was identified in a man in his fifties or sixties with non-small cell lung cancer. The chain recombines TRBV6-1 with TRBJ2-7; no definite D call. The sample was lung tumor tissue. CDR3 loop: CTSRIFSYEKYF. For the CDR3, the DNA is TGTACCAGCAGGATATTCTCCTACGAGAAGTACTTC.